What follows is one T cell receptor (beta chain) and its context. Because the CDR3's place on the DNA is in doubt, the DNA is left out and the CDR3 is given as listed by TCRdb. The data originate from a study of tumor-infiltrating lymphocytes in oesophageal squamous cell carcinoma. Germline V gene lookup returns CDR1 MNHNY and CDR2 SVGAGI (reference sequence). The length of the CDR3 is 16 amino acids, counting both ends. MiXCR, run by TCRdb on the PCR reads, gives a single entry per CDR3 protein. The table has roughly 11,000 distinct CDR3 sequences, about three fifths seen once; the top ten hold 35%.

Source material: esophageal tumor tissue. This TCR came from a male donor with esophageal squamous cell carcinoma. The V and J genes are TRBV6-6 and TRBJ2-6; TRBD1 reflects the table's D call only, with no check against the DNA. The CDR3 here is CASSRRRELLRAVLRF.